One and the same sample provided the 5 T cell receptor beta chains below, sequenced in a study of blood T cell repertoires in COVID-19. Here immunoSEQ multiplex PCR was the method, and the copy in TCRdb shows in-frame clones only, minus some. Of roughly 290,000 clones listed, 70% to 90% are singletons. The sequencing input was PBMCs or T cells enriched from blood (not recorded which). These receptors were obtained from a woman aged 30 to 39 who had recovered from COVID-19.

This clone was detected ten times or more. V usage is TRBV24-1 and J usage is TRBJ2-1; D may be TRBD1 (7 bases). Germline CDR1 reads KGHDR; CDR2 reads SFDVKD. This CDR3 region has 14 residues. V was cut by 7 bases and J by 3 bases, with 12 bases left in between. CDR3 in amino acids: CATRGGQNYNEQFF. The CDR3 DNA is TGTGCCACCAGGGGGGGACAGAACTACAATGAGCAGTTCTTC.

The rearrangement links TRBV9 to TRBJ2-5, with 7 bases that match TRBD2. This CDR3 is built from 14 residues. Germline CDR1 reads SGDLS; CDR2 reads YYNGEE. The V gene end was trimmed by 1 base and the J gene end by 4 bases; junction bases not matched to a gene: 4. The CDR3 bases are TGTGCCAGCAGCGTATTGGCTAGCGGAGAGACCCAGTACTTC. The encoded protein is CASSVLASGETQYF.

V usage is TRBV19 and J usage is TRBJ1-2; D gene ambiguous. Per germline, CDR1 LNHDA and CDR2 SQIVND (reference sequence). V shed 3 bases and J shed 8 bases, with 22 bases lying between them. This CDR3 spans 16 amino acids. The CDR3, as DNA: TGTGCCAGTAGTATTTTCTTCGGAGCGGAAGGAGGGGGCTACACCTTC. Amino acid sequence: CASSIFFGAEGGGYTF.

The CDR3 DNA follows: TGTGCCAGCAGCTTTACAGGAACACAGGGCACAGATACGCAGTATTTT. Protein sequence: CASSFTGTQGTDTQYF. The V and J genes are TRBV7-2 and TRBJ2-3, with a tentative D call TRBD1 (5 bases). Germline V gene lookup returns CDR1 SGHTA and CDR2 FQGNSA. The length of the CDR3 is 16 residues. Trimming cost V 3 bases and J 1 base, with 14 bases left between them.

As DNA, the CDR3 is TGTGCCTGGAGTGTTCGGAGCCCGACTGAAGCTTTCTTT. Amino acids: CAWSVRSPTEAFF. This chain joins TRBV30 and TRBJ1-1; no clear D gene. From germline, CDR1 is GTSNPN and CDR2 SVGIG (reference sequence). V lost 0 bases and J lost 5, with 10 bases in between. CDR3 size: 13 residues.